These 20 T cell receptor beta chains share one sample of origin, sequenced in a study of blood T cell repertoires in COVID-19. Clones were sequenced by immunoSEQ multiplex PCR, and TCRdb holds only the in-frame ones, with some missing. Of nearly 40,000 clones listed, over 75% are singletons. Sequencing was performed on peripheral blood. The receptors were gathered from a man older than 75 with active or convalescent COVID-19.

This clone was detected only a few times. CDR3 coding DNA: TGTGCCAGCAGCTTAGGTACAGGGGGGAAAAGAAACACCATATATTTT. Protein: CASSLGTGGKRNTIYF. V is TRBV7-3 and J is TRBJ1-3; 8 positions match TRBD1. From germline, CDR1 is SGHTA and CDR2 FQGTGA. After removal of 2 bases from V and 5 bases from J, the junction contained 8 bases not matched to a gene. This CDR3 has 16 residues.

The chain combines TRBV4-3 with TRBJ2-2; TRBD2 matches 7 bases. The CDR3 spans 14 residues. CDR1 and CDR2 from the germline V gene are LGHNA and YSLEER. The trim removed 8 bases at V and 8 bases at J, leaving 11 bases unmatched. Written as DNA, the CDR3 is TGCGCCAGCCGCAAGGCGGGGGTCGGTGGGGAGCTGTTTTTT. Its translation: CASRKAGVGGELFF.

The chain uses TRBV29-1 and TRBJ2-7, with TRBD1 identical over 8 bases. V lost 7 bases and J lost 2; bases outside the gene matches: 13. Germline V gives CDR1 SQVTM, CDR2 ANQGSEA. This CDR3 comprises 15 residues. CDR3 residues: CSAYLGTGKTYEQYF. CDR3 DNA: TGCAGCGCCTACCTTGGGACAGGAAAGACCTACGAGCAGTACTTC.

This clone was observed a handful of times. J is TRBJ2-7 and V is TRBV28; 8 bases are shared with TRBD2. The germline gives CDR1 MDHEN, CDR2 SYDVKM. The CDR3 is made up of 16 amino acids. V shed 8 bases and J 0 bases; nucleotides not matched to a gene: 12. The DNA for the CDR3 is TGTGCCAGCTGCACGGACAGCGGGGGTTACTCCTACGAGCAGTACTTC. Amino acids: CASCTDSGGYSYEQYF.

This clone showed up just once. The CDR3 coding sequence is TGTGCCAGCATTTGGTATTCTGCCCGGGACACTGAAGCTTTCTTT. It yields the protein CASIWYSARDTEAFF. The chain combines TRBV2 with TRBJ1-1; no clear D. V lost 7 bases and J 3 bases, leaving 18 bases between the germline ends. CDR3 size: 15 residues. Germline CDR1 and CDR2: SNHLY and FYNNEI.

This chain joins TRBV5-4 and TRBJ2-7, with 8 bases aligning to TRBD1. After removal of 0 bases from V and 2 bases from J, the junction contained 7 bases not matched to a gene. CDR1 is SGHNT and CDR2 is YYREEE in the germline V gene (reference sequence). CDR3 length: 16 residues. CDR3 amino acids: CASSLGQGASTYEQYF. The CDR3 DNA follows: TGTGCCAGCAGCTTGGGTCAGGGGGCGTCCACCTACGAGCAGTACTTC.

The gene calls are TRBV5-1 and TRBJ2-3, with D maybe TRBD2 (6 bases). The CDR3 is made up of 16 amino acids. Trimming cost V 1 base and J 5 bases, with 17 bases left between them. Germline lookup yields CDR1 SGHRS and CDR2 YFSETQ. The CDR3 here is CASSLYRQGGIDTQYF. The CDR3 nucleotides are TGCGCCAGCAGCTTGTATCGGCAGGGAGGAATAGATACGCAGTATTTT.

This clone was observed a single time. This chain joins TRBV7-9 and TRBJ2-1; TRBD2 matches at 9 bases. This CDR3 region has 18 residues. After removal of 4 bases from V and 7 bases from J, the junction contained 17 bases not matched to a gene. Germline V gene data show CDR1 as SEHNR and CDR2 as FQNEAQ (reference sequence). CDR3 residues: CASSSPFGAGGPGNEQFF. Here the CDR3 DNA reads TGTGCCAGCAGCTCCCCTTTTGGGGCGGGGGGGCCTGGGAATGAGCAGTTCTTC.

The rearrangement links TRBV28 to TRBJ2-5; possibly TRBD1 for D (6 bases). The CDR3 extends over 15 amino acids. Trimming cost V 3 bases and J 5 bases, with 16 bases left between them. Germline CDR1 reads MDHEN; CDR2 reads SYDVKM. The CDR3: CASSLSTGSRETQYF. The CDR3 nucleotides read TGTGCCAGCAGTTTGTCTACAGGGAGTCGGGAGACCCAGTACTTC.

V usage is TRBV6-1 and J usage is TRBJ1-1, with D tentatively TRBD1 (5 bases). The CDR3 extends over 13 amino acids. Trimming took off 0 bases at V and 5 bases at J, with 7 bases between the two ends. Germline V CDR1 and CDR2: MNHNS, SASEGT. Here the CDR3 reads CASSEAPGTEAFF. The CDR3 nucleotides read TGTGCCAGCAGTGAAGCCCCAGGGACTGAAGCTTTCTTT.

The rearrangement uses TRBV2 and TRBJ2-3, with D unresolved. V shed 10 bases and J shed 0 bases, with 17 bases lying between them. Germline V gives CDR1 SNHLY, CDR2 FYNNEI. The CDR3 consists of 15 residues. CDR3 amino acids: CATTPDTSSTDTQYF. CDR3 coding DNA: TGTGCCACGACCCCAGACACCTCTAGCACAGATACGCAGTATTTT.

The chain has TRBV6-5 and TRBJ2-7; TRBD1 aligns across 10 bases. The CDR3 spans 16 residues. Germline V gene data show CDR1 as MNHEY and CDR2 as SVGAGI. V lost 0 bases and J lost 3; bases outside the gene matches: 5. CDR3 DNA: TGTGCCAGCAGTTACTCGAGGGACAGGGGCTTCTACGAGCAGTACTTC. This encodes CASSYSRDRGFYEQYF.

The genes are TRBV7-9 and TRBJ1-5; D is unresolved. Looked up from germline, CDR1 is SEHNR and CDR2 is FQNEAQ (reference sequence). Trimming pared 5 bases from V and 6 bases from J, leaving 8 bases between. CDR3 length: 12 amino acids. The CDR3 nucleotides read TGTGCCAGCAGCCTCGAGGGTCAGCCCCAGCATTTT. Residues: CASSLEGQPQHF.

This clone was observed a few times. V gene TRBV2 combines with J gene TRBJ2-5; 10 nucleotides match TRBD2. V lost 6 bases, J lost 5 bases, and 15 bases stayed unmatched. Germline CDR1 reads SNHLY; CDR2 reads FYNNEI. This CDR3 is 17 amino acids long. CDR3: CASRPPVAGGARETQYF. CDR3 sequence (DNA): TGTGCCAGCAGGCCTCCGGTAGCGGGGGGCGCCAGGGAGACCCAGTACTTC. Looking up the rest from reference TRBV2 and TRBJ2-5 gives the full variable domain: EPEVTQTPSHQVTQMGQEVILRCVPISNHLYFYWYRQILGQKVEFLVSFYNNEISEKSEIFDDQFSVERPDGSNFTLKIRSTKLEDSAMYFCASRPPVAGGARETQYFGPGTRLLVL.

The chain links TRBV4-3 to TRBJ1-5; a possible D gene is TRBD1 (6 bases). The CDR3 sequence is 14 residues long. Deletions cut 0 bases from V and 5 bases from J, with 8 bases between. CDR1 and CDR2 from the germline V gene are LGHNA and YSLEER. This CDR3 is CASSQDTGHQPQHF. The CDR3 DNA reads TGCGCCAGCAGCCAAGATACAGGGCATCAGCCCCAGCATTTT.

This clone came up once. This chain joins TRBV28 and TRBJ1-1, with D possibly being TRBD1 (5 bases). The CDR3 is 13 amino acids. CDR1 MDHEN and CDR2 SYDVKM come from the germline V gene. V was pared by 5 bases and J by 0 bases, with 7 bases between. CDR3 amino acids: CASSTGMNTEAFF. The CDR3 region has the DNA TGTGCCAGCAGTACAGGAATGAACACTGAAGCTTTCTTT.

This chain uses TRBV15 with TRBJ2-3; TRBD2 aligns across 7 bases. V shed 0 bases and J 5 bases; nucleotides not matched to a gene: 14. The CDR3 extends over 18 amino acids. CDR1 LNHNV and CDR2 YYDKDF come from the germline V gene (reference sequence). CDR3 in amino acids: CATSRDVLAGVDQDTQYF. The CDR3 DNA follows: TGTGCCACCAGCAGAGATGTATTGGCGGGAGTTGATCAAGATACGCAGTATTTT.

V and J are TRBV15 and TRBJ2-4; tentatively, D is TRBD1 (5 bases). V was trimmed by 0 bases and J by 5 bases, leaving 11 bases between them. This CDR3 is built from 15 residues. The V gene's germline CDR1 is LNHNV and CDR2 YYDKDF (reference sequence). CDR3 sequence: CATSRDQGGQNIQYF. The CDR3 nucleotides read TGTGCCACCAGCAGAGATCAGGGCGGACAAAACATTCAGTACTTC.

This chain links TRBV10-3 with TRBJ1-1; the D gene is possibly TRBD1 (6 bases). CDR3 length: 13 amino acids. The germline V gene has CDR1 ENHRY and CDR2 SYGVKD. Between the trimmed V and J ends, which lost 4 bases and 3 bases, there was a span of 9 bases. This CDR3 reads CAISAGGHTEAFF. The DNA of the CDR3 is TGTGCCATCAGTGCGGGGGGGCACACTGAAGCTTTCTTT.

The chain couples TRBV7-8 to TRBJ1-5; TRBD1 matches at 7 bases. This CDR3 has 14 residues. Looked up from germline, CDR1 is SGHVS and CDR2 is FQNEAQ. Trimming at V came to 5 bases and at J to 5 bases, leaving 6 bases not matched to a gene. CDR3: CASSADRAYQPQHF. The CDR3 region has the DNA TGTGCCAGCAGCGCCGACAGGGCGTATCAGCCCCAGCATTTT. Variable domain in full (rest from reference TRBV7-8 and TRBJ1-5): GAGVSQSPRYKVAKRGQDVALRCDPISGHVSLFWYQQALGQGPEFLTYFQNEAQLDKSGLPSDRFFAERPEGSVSTLKIQRTQQEDSAVYLCASSADRAYQPQHFGDGTRLSIL.